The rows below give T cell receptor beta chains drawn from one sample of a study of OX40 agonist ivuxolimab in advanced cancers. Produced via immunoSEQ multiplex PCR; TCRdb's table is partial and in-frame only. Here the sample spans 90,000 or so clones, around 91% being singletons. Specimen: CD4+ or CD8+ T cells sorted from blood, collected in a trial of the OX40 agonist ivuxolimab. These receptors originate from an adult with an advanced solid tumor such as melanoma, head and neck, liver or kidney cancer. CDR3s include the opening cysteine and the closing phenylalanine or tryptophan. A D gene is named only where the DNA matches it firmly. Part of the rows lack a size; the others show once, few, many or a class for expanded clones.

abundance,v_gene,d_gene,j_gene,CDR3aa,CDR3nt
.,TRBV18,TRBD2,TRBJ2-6,CASQRESGANVLTF,TGTGCCAGCCAGCGGGAGTCTGGGGCCAACGTCCTGACTTTC
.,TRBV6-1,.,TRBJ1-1,CASSFRTDTEAFF,TGTGCCAGCAGTTTTCGGACGGACACTGAAGCTTTCTTT
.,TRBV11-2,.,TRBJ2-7,CASSLDLGTGTYEQYF,TGTGCCAGCAGCTTAGATCTAGGGACCGGGACCTACGAGCAGTACTTC
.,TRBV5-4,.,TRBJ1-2,CASNPTGAHYGYTF,TGTGCCAGCAACCCGACGGGGGCTCACTATGGCTACACCTTC
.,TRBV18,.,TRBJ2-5,CASSPYQETQYF,TGTGCCAGCTCACCGTACCAAGAGACCCAGTACTTC
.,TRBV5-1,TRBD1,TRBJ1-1,CASSLEGQGRGEAFF,TGCGCCAGCAGCCTGGAGGGACAGGGGAGGGGTGAAGCTTTCTTT
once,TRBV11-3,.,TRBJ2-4,CASSPGGGGGRTKNIQYF,TGTGCCAGCAGCCCTGGCGGAGGGGGAGGGCGGACCAAAAACATTCAGTACTTC
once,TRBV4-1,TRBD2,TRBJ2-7,CASSHKGAGGQSYEQYF,TGCGCCAGCAGCCATAAGGGAGCGGGAGGGCAATCCTACGAGCAGTACTTC
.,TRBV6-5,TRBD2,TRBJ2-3,CASSYTLADETYF,TGTGCCAGCAGTTACACCCTAGCGGACGAAACGTATTTT
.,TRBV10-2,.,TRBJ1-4,CASKELATNEKLFF,TGCGCCAGCAAAGAACTTGCAACTAATGAAAAACTGTTTTTT
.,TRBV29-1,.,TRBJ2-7,CSVEDFAGPKDEQYF,TGCAGCGTTGAAGATTTTGCAGGGCCGAAGGACGAGCAGTACTTC
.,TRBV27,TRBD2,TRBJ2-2,CASRAGTSGTGELFF,TGTGCCAGCAGGGCCGGGACTAGTGGAACCGGGGAGCTGTTTTTT
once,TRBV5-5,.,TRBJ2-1,CASSFTGSSYNEQFF,TGTGCCAGCAGCTTTACGGGGAGCTCCTACAATGAGCAGTTCTTC
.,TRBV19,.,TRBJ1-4,CASRKDTTNEKLFF,TGTGCCAGTAGAAAGGATACAACTAATGAAAAACTGTTTTTT
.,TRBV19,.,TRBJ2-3,CASSRDRNTDTQYF,TGTGCCAGTAGTAGAGACAGAAACACAGATACGCAGTATTTT
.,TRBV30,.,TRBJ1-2,CAWSVPRGQTNYGYTF,TGTGCCTGGAGTGTACCCCGGGGGCAAACTAACTATGGCTACACCTTC
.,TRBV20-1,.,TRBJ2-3,CSAERRDTQYF,TGCAGTGCCGAGAGGAGGGATACGCAGTATTTT
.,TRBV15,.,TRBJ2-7,CATSRGLTYEQYF,TGTGCCACCAGCAGAGGATTGACCTACGAGCAGTACTTC